This T cell receptor (beta chain) comes out of a study of Ad26.COV2.S vaccination and SARS-CoV-2 variants. Study background: Donor got 5x10^10 or 1x10^11 viral particles of Ad26.COV2.S. Notes on the study in general: Relative to placebo recipients, vaccine recipients exhibited elevated spike-specific TCR breadth.

Only in-frame clones appear in the TCRdb table, and some are missing; sequencing was by immunoSEQ multiplex PCR. The sample contains about 460,000 clones, around 89% of which appear only once. From germline, CDR1 is MGHDK and CDR2 SYGVNS. CDR3 size: 14 residues. The V end was cut by 3 bases, the J end by 4 bases, with 13 bases between. With regard to this clone: Its antigen is not known.

Stated treatment: about 20 received Ad26.COV2.S at low or high dose, single or two shots; about 5 received placebo; per-sample allocation not given. Sampling took place 63 days after the first vaccine or placebo injection. The sequencing here drew on peripheral blood, taken in a trial of Ad26.COV2.S vaccine versus placebo. This sequence originates from a person between 18 and 60 years old who received the Ad26.COV2.S COVID-19 vaccine or a placebo. J is TRBJ2-7 and V is TRBV25-1, with D tentatively TRBD1 (7 bases). CDR3 in DNA: TGTGCCAGCAGTGAGGGGTCAGGGGGGTACGAGCAGTACTTC. This codes for CASSEGSGGYEQYF.